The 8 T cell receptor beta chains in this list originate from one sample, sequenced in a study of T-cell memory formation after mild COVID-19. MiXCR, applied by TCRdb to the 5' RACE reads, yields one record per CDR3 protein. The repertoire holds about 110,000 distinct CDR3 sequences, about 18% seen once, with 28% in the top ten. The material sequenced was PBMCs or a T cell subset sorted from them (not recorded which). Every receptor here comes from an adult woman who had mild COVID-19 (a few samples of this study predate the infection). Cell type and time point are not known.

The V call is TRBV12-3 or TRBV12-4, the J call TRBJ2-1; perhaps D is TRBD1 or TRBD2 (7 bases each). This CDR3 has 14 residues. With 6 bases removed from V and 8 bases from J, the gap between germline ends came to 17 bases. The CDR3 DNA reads TGTGCCAGCAGCCCCGGCCCAGGGGGGGATGAGCAGTTCTTC. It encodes CASSPGPGGDEQFF.

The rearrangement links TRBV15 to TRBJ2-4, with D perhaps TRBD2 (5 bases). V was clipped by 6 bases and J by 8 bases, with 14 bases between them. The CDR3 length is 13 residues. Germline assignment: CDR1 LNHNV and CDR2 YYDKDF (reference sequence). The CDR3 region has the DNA TGTGCCACCAGGTCCGGGGAAGACGACATTCAGTACTTC. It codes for CATRSGEDDIQYF.

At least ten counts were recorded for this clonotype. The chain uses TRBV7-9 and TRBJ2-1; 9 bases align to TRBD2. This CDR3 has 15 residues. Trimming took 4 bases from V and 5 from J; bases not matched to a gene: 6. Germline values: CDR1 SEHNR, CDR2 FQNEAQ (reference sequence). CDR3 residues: CASSSLAGRDNEQFF. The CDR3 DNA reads TGTGCCAGCAGCTCCCTAGCGGGAAGAGACAATGAGCAGTTCTTC.

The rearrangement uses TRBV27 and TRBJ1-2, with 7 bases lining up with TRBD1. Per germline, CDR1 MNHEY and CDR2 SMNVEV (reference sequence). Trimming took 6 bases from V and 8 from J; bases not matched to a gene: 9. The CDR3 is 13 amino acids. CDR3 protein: CASSPGTVGGYTF. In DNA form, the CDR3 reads TGTGCCAGCAGCCCCGGGACAGTGGGCGGCTACACCTTC.

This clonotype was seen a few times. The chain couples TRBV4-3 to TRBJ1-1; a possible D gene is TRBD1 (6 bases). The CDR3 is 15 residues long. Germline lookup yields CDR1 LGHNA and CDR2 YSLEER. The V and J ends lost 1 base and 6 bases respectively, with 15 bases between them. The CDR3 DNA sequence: TGCGCCAGCAGCCAAGCTGCTACAGGGCCCCCTGAAGCTTTCTTT. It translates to CASSQAATGPPEAFF.

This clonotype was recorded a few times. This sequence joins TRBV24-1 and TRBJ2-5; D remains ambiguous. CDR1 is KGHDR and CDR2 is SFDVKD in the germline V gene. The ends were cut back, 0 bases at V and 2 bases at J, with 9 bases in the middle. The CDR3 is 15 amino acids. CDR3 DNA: TGTGCCACCAGTGATTTGCAAGGCGGACAAGAGACCCAGTACTTC. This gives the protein CATSDLQGGQETQYF.

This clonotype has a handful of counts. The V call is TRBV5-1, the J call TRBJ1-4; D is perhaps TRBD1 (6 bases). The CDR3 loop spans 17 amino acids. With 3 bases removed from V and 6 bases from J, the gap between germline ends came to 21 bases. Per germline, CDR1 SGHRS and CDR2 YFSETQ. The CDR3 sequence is CASSWRGQGFIDEKLFF. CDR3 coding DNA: TGCGCCAGCAGCTGGCGGGGGCAGGGTTTTATCGATGAAAAACTGTTTTTT.

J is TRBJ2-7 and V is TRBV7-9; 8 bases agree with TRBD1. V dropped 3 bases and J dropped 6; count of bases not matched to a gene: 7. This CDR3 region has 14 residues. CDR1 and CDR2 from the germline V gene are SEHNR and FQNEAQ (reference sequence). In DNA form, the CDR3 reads TGTGCCAGCAGCTTCAGGGGGCCTGCCGGCGAGCAGTACTTC. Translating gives CASSFRGPAGEQYF.